This T cell receptor (beta chain) was captured in a study of identical twins. Study findings and constraints: Modelling approaches yielded underestimates of out-of-frame TCR alpha sharing between monozygotic twins. High-abundance cord blood beta clonotypes had fewer insertions; memory repertoires showed none. The study found excess low generation probability among twin-shared out-of-frame alpha sequences.

Many counts were recorded for this clonotype. Antigen specificity is unknown. The CDR3 extends over 14 amino acids. Unmatched junction bases numbered 4, after V lost 3 bases and J lost 3 bases. Germline V lookup: CDR1 LNHDA, CDR2 SQIVND (reference sequence). TCRdb independently ran MiXCR on the 5' RACE reads; one entry per CDR3 protein. The sample carries some 590,000 distinct CDR3 sequences, just under 10% recorded once. The sample was also reused in another study, on yellow fever vaccine responses in identical twins.

The rearrangement uses TRBV19 and TRBJ2-7; 8 nucleotides line up with TRBD1. The material sequenced was PBMCs. This TCR came from a woman under 30 in good health. Here the CDR3 DNA reads TGTGCCAGTAGTATGGGACAGGTAAACTACGAGCAGTACTTC. Amino acids: CASSMGQVNYEQYF.